A single sample gave rise to the 8 T cell receptor beta chains below, sequenced in a study of identical twins. TCRdb called the 5' RACE reads again in MiXCR, with one record for every CDR3 protein. Seen here are roughly 500,000 distinct CDR3 sequences, roughly a fifth observed once, and the top ten hold 0.91%. These records were also assigned to another study, of T cells expressing NK-cell markers.

Sequenced material: CD4+ T cells sorted from blood. The receptors derive from a young woman in good health.

The CDR3 reads CASATRGDLDTQYF. The DNA of the CDR3 is TGTGCCAGCGCTACCAGAGGGGACCTCGATACGCAGTATTTT. This chain links TRBV6-2 or TRBV6-3 with TRBJ2-3; D is possibly TRBD1 or TRBD2 (5 bases each). From germline, CDR1 is MNHEY and CDR2 SVGEGT. Trimming left V 8 bases short and J 6 bases short, with 18 bases between. The length of the CDR3 is 14 residues.

The sample holds many counts of this clonotype. CDR3 sequence: CAISGMSYNEQFF. The CDR3 bases are TGTGCCATCAGCGGGATGTCCTACAATGAGCAGTTCTTC. The chain is built from TRBV10-3 and TRBJ2-1, with a weak D call TRBD2 (5 bases). This CDR3 is 13 amino acids long. Germline V gene data show CDR1 as ENHRY and CDR2 as SYGVKD. The V end was cut by 6 bases, the J end by 1 base, with 7 bases between.

This clonotype came up a few times. The chain is built from TRBV7-3 and TRBJ2-1; D is unresolved. The CDR3 length is 11 residues. CDR1 SGHTA and CDR2 FQGTGA come from the germline V gene. With 8 bases removed from V and 10 bases from J, the gap between germline ends came to 12 bases. CDR3 bases: TGTGCCAGCGGCCCTCCTGCGGAGCAGTTCTTC. Its translation: CASGPPAEQFF. Full variable domain (rest looked up from reference TRBV7-3 and TRBJ2-1): GAGVSQTPSNKVTEKGKYVELRCDPISGHTALYWYRQSLGQGPEFLIYFQGTGAADDSGLPNDRFFAVRPEGSVSTLKIQRTERGDSAVYLCASGPPAEQFFGPGTRLTVL.

The chain has TRBV18 and TRBJ1-2; D is uncertain. This CDR3 is built from 15 residues. Trimming left V 6 bases short and J 5 bases short, with 19 bases between. The germline V gene has CDR1 KGHSH and CDR2 LQKENI. The CDR3 DNA is TGTGCCAGCTCGCCTCCGGGCCAAACCCCTTATGGCTACACCTTC. The encoded protein is CASSPPGQTPYGYTF.

This clonotype was detected only a few times. CDR3 region: CSASGSSQASGIEETQYF. Here the CDR3 DNA reads TGCAGTGCTAGTGGCAGCTCCCAGGCTAGCGGGATTGAAGAGACCCAGTACTTC. The chain links TRBV20-1 to TRBJ2-5; 9 bases map to TRBD2. J gave up 3 bases and V 3 bases, and 17 bases lay outside the gene matches. The CDR3 loop spans 18 amino acids. Germline CDR1 DFQATT, CDR2 SNEGSKA (reference sequence).

The chain carries TRBV3-1 and TRBJ2-7, with 8 positions matching TRBD2. Germline CDR1 reads LGHDT; CDR2 reads YNNKEL (reference sequence). The CDR3 loop spans 15 amino acids. Trimming removed 4 bases from V and 6 bases from J; junction bases left unmatched: 11. CDR3 nucleotide sequence: TGTGCCAGCAGCCTTCGGGGCCGCGGGGGGACCGAGCAGTACTTC. Translating it yields CASSLRGRGGTEQYF.

This clonotype has only a few counts. The chain recombines TRBV20-1 with TRBJ2-1; TRBD2 agrees at 11 bases. In germline, CDR1 is DFQATT, CDR2 SNEGSKA (reference sequence). Germline trimming cut 3 bases from V and 10 bases from J; bases unmatched to any gene: 14. The CDR3 totals 16 residues. The DNA of the CDR3 is TGCAGTGCTAGTGTAAGACTAGCGGGAACCCGTAAGGAGCAGTTCTTC. Translation: CSASVRLAGTRKEQFF.

The rearrangement uses TRBV6-5 and TRBJ1-1; D is uncertain. The length of the CDR3 is 14 residues. Deletions cut 1 base from V and 6 bases from J, with 12 bases between. CDR1 is MNHEY and CDR2 is SVGAGI in the germline V gene. The CDR3 here is CASSYLRERAEAFF. CDR3 sequence (DNA): TGTGCCAGCAGTTACTTGAGGGAAAGGGCTGAAGCTTTCTTT.